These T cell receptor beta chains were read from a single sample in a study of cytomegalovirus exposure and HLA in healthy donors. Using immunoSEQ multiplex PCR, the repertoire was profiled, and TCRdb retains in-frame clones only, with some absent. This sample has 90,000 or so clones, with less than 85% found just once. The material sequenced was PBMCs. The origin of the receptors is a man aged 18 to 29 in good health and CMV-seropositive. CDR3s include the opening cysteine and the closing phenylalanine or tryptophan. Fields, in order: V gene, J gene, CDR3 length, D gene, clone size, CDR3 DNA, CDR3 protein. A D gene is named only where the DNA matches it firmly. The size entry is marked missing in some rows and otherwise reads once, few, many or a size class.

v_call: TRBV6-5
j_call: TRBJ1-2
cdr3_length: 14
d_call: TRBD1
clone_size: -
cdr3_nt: TGTGCCAGCAGTACGACAGGGGCCGACTATGGCTACACCTTC
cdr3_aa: CASSTTGADYGYTF

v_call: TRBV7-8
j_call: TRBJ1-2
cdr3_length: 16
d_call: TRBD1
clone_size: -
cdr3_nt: TGTGCCAGCAGCTCAACCAAAAGGGGGCCCCACTATGGCTACACCTTC
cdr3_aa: CASSSTKRGPHYGYTF

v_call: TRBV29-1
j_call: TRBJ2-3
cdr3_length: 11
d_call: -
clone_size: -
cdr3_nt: TGCAGCGTCTCTCTTTCAGATACGCAGTATTTT
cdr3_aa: CSVSLSDTQYF

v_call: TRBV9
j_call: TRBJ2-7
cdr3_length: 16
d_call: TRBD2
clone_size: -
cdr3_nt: TGTGCCAGCAGCCCGGGACTAGCGGGCTCTGCCTACGAGCAGTACTTC
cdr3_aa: CASSPGLAGSAYEQYF

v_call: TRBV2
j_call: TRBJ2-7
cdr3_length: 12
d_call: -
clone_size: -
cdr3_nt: TGTGCCAGCAGTGCTCTCCCCTACGAGCAGTACTTC
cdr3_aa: CASSALPYEQYF

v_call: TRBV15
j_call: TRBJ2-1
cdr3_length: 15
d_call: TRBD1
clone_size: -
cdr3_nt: TGTGCCACCAGCATGCGGGGGACAGGGGGCTGGGAGCAGTTCTTC
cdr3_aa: CATSMRGTGGWEQFF

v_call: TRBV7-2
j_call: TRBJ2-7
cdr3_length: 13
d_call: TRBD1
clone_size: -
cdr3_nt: TGTGCCAGCAGCTTGACAGGGGGCTACGAGCAGTACTTC
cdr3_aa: CASSLTGGYEQYF

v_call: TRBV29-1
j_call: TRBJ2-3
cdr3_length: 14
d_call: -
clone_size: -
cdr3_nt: TGCAGCGCAGAGGGGTGGCGGGGACCGGATACGCAGTATTTT
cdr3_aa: CSAEGWRGPDTQYF

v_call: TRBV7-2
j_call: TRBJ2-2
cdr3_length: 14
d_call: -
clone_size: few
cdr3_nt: TGTGCCAGCAGCTTAGTAGAGGGGGTAGGGGAGCTGTTTTTT
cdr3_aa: CASSLVEGVGELFF

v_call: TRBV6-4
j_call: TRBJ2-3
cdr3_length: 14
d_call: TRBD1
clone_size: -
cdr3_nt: TGTGCCAGCAGTGAGGGACAGGCCACAGATACGCAGTATTTT
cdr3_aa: CASSEGQATDTQYF

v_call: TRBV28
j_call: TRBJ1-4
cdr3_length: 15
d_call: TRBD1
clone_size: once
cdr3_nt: TGTGCCAGCAGTTCCACAGGGGCAACTAATGAAAAACTGTTTTTT
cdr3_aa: CASSSTGATNEKLFF

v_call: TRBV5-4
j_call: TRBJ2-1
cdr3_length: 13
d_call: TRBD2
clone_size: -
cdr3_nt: TGTGCCAGCATGGGACTAGCGGCGAATGAGCAGTTCTTC
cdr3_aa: CASMGLAANEQFF

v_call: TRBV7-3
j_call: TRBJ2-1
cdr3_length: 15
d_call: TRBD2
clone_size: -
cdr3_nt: TGTGCCAGCAGCTTGTTAGCGGGAGGGGGCAATGAGCAGTTCTTC
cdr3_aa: CASSLLAGGGNEQFF

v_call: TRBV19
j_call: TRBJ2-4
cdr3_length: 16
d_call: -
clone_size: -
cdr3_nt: TGTGCCAGTAGGCAAAGTCCCGGGGTAGCCAAAAACATTCAGTACTTC
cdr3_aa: CASRQSPGVAKNIQYF

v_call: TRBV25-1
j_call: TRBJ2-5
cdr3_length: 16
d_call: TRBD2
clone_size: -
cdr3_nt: TGTGCCAGCAGTGCGGGACTAGCGGCAATCCAAGAGACCCAGTACTTC
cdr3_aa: CASSAGLAAIQETQYF

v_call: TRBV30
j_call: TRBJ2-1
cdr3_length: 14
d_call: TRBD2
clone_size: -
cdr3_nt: TGTGCCTGGAGTGTACCTAGCGGCTACAATGAGCAGTTCTTC
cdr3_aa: CAWSVPSGYNEQFF

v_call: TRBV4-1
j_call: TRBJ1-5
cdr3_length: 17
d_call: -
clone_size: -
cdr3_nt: TGCGCCAGCAGCCATGAGGTAGGGGTCCAGAGCAATCAGCCCCAGCATTTT
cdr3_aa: CASSHEVGVQSNQPQHF

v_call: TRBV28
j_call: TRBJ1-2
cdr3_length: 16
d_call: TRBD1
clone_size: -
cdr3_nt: TGTGCCAGCAGTCTTCTAGGGACAGCCTTATCCTATGGCTACACCTTC
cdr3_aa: CASSLLGTALSYGYTF

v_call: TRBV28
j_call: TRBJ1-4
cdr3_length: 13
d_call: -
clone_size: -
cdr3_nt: TGTGCCAGCAGGGTAGGGGCAGGAGAAAAACTGTTTTTT
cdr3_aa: CASRVGAGEKLFF

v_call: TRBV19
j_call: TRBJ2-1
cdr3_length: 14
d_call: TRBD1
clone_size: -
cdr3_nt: TGTGCCAGTAGGGGGACAGGGGCGGTCGGAGAGCAGTTCTTC
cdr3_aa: CASRGTGAVGEQFF

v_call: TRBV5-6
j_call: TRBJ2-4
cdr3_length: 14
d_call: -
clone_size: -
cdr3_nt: TGTGCCAGCAGCGGCCGGGTAGAAGGGGGCATTCAGTACTTC
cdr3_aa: CASSGRVEGGIQYF

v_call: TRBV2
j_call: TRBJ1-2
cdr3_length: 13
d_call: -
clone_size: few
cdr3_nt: TGTGCCAGCACCCTTTTGGAGGGTTTCGGCTACACCTTC
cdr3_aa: CASTLLEGFGYTF

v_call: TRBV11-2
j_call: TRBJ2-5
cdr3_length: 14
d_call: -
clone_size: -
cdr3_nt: TGTGCCAGCCACCCTAGGGGTTTCCAAGAGACCCAGTACTTC
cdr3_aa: CASHPRGFQETQYF

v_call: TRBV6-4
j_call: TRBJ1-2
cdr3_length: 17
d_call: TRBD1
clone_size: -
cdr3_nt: TGTGCCAGCAGTGAAATAGGGGGACAGATTCCGGGCTATGGCTACACCTTC
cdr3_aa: CASSEIGGQIPGYGYTF

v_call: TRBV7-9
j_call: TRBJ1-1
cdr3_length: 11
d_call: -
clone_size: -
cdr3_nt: TGTGCCAGCAGCTTAGGAGGTGAAGCTTTCTTT
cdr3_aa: CASSLGGEAFF

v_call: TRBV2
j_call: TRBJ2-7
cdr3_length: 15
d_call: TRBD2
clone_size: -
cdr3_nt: TGTGCCAGCAGTGAACGACTAGCGGGGGCCTACGAGCAGTACTTC
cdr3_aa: CASSERLAGAYEQYF

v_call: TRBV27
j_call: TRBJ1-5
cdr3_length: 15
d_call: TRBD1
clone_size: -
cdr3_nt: TGTGCCAGCAGCATGGGACAGGGGGCTAGTCAGCCCCAGCATTTT
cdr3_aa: CASSMGQGASQPQHF

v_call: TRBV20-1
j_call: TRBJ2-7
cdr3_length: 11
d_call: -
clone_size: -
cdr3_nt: TGCAGTGGATTACAGGGTTACGAGCAGTACTTC
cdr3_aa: CSGLQGYEQYF

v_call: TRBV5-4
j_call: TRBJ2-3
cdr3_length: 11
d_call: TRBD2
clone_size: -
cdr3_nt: TGTGCCAGCAGTAGCGGGGATACGCAGTATTTT
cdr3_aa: CASSSGDTQYF

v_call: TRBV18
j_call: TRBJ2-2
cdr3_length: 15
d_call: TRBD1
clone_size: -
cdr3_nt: TGTGCCAGCTCACCCAGACAGGGGAGCCCCGGGGAGCTGTTTTTT
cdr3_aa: CASSPRQGSPGELFF

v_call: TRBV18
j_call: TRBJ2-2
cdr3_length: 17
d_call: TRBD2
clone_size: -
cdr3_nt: TGTGCCAGCTCACCAGCGGATCTAGCGGCCCGGACCGGGGAGCTGTTTTTT
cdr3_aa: CASSPADLAARTGELFF

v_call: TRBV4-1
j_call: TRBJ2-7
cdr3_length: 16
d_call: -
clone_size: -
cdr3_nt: TGCGCCAGCAGCCAAGATGATACGGGGAGGACCTACGAGCAGTACTTC
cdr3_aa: CASSQDDTGRTYEQYF

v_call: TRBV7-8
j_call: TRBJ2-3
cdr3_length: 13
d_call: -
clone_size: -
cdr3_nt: TGTGCCAGCAGCTCCCCCGCGGAAGATACGCAGTATTTT
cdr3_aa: CASSSPAEDTQYF

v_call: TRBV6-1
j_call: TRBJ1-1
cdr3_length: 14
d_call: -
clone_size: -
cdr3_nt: TGTGCCAGCGGTCAGGGGCCGTCGAACACTGAAGCTTTCTTT
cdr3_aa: CASGQGPSNTEAFF

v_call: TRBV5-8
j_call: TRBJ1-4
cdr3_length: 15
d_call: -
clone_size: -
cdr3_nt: TGTGCCAGCAGCGATCGGGGGGCAACTAATGAAAAACTGTTTTTT
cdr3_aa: CASSDRGATNEKLFF

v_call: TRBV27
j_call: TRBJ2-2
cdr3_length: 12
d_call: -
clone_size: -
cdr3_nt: TGTGCCAGCAGACTGAACACCGGGGAGCTGTTTTTT
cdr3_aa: CASRLNTGELFF

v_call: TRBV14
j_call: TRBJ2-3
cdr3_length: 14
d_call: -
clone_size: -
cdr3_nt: TGTGCCAGCAGCCAAGACTGGCGGGCAGATACGCAGTATTTT
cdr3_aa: CASSQDWRADTQYF

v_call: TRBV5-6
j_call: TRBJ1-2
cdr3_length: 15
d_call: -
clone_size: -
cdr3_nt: TGTGCCAGCAGCTTGTTTCCTGCTCACGGCTATGGCTACACCTTC
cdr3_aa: CASSLFPAHGYGYTF

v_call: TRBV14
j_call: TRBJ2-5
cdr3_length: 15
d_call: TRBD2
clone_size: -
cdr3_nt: TGTGCCAGCAGCCAACTCACGGGAGGTCAAGAGACCCAGTACTTC
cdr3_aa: CASSQLTGGQETQYF

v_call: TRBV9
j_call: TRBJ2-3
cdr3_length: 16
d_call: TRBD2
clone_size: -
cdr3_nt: TGTGCCAGCAGCCCTCGGACTAGCGGAGGGCCCCTTACGCAGTATTTT
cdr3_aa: CASSPRTSGGPLTQYF

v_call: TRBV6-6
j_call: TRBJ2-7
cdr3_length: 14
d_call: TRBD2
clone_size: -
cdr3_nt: TGTGCCAGCAGCCAGACTAGCGGTCCCTACGAGCAGTACTTC
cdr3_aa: CASSQTSGPYEQYF